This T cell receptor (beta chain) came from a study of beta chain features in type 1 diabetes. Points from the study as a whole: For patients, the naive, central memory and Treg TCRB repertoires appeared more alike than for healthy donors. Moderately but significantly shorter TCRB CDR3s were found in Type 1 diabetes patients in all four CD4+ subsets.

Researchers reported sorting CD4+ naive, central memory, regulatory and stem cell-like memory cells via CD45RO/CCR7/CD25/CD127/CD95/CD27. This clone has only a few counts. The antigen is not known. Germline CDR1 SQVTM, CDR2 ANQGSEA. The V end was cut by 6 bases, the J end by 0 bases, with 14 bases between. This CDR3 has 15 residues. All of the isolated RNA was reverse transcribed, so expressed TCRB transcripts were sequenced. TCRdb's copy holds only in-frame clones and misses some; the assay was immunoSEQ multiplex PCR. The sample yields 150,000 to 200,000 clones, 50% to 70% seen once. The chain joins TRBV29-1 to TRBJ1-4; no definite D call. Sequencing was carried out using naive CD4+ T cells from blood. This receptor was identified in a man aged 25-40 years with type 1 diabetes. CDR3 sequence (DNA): TGCAGCGTAACTCCCGACACTGCAACTAATGAAAAACTGTTTTTT. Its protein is CSVTPDTATNEKLFF.